The 32 T cell receptor beta chains given below trace back to one sample, sequenced in a study of cytomegalovirus exposure and HLA in healthy donors. The PCR was carried out with 60 Vbeta primers and 13 Jbeta primers. Profiled with immunoSEQ multiplex PCR; TCRdb holds only in-frame clones, not every one. This sample has about 170,000 clones; more than 80% occur once, and the top ten carry roughly 2%. Material: PBMCs. The receptors were sampled from a woman under 30 in good health and CMV-seronegative.

This sequence joins TRBV5-8 and TRBJ2-5; TRBD1 matches 11 bases. Germline V gives CDR1 SGHTS, CDR2 YDEGEE. V shed 3 bases and J 5 bases; nucleotides not matched to a gene: 9. The CDR3 contains 16 residues. The CDR3: CASSWPGTGGDETQYF. CDR3 bases: TGTGCCAGCAGCTGGCCGGGGACAGGGGGAGATGAGACCCAGTACTTC. The full variable domain, with the rest looked up from reference TRBV5-8 and TRBJ2-5, is EAGVTQSPTHLIKTRGQQATLRCSPISGHTSVYWYQQALGLGLQFLLWYDEGEERNRGNFPPRFSGRQFPNYSSELNVNALELEDSALYLCASSWPGTGGDETQYFGPGTRLLVL.

The gene calls are TRBV18 and TRBJ2-7; 7 nucleotides agree with TRBD1. In germline, CDR1 is KGHSH, CDR2 LQKENI. Trimming removed 0 bases from V and 5 bases from J; junction bases left unmatched: 7. The CDR3 extends over 15 amino acids. CDR3 nucleotides: TGTGCCAGCTCACCACCTCACAGGGGCAAAGACGAGCAGTACTTC. This gives the protein CASSPPHRGKDEQYF.

Details on this clone: Other DNA sequences within the sample encode an identical CDR3. V usage is TRBV5-1 and J usage is TRBJ2-3, with a weak D call TRBD1 (7 bases). The germline V gene encodes CDR1 SGHRS and CDR2 YFSETQ. CDR3 length: 15 amino acids. V was cut by 2 bases and J by 1 base, with 11 bases left in between. DNA of the CDR3: TGCGCCAGCAGCTTCCAGGGGGGAGGCACAGATACGCAGTATTTT. It yields the protein CASSFQGGGTDTQYF.

The chain combines TRBV28 with TRBJ1-6, with D perhaps TRBD1 (6 bases). The V gene's germline CDR1 is MDHEN and CDR2 SYDVKM. This CDR3 has 15 residues. V was pared by 8 bases and J by 10 bases, with 21 bases between. Here the CDR3 DNA reads TGTGCCAGCGACCCCCGAGGGACAACTGGATCACCCCTCCACTTT. As protein: CASDPRGTTGSPLHF.

This clone was detected a few times. V and J are TRBV15 and TRBJ2-3; 13 bases agree with TRBD2. This CDR3 comprises 18 residues. Trimming cost V 5 bases and J 1 base; bases outside gene matches: 9. CDR1 is LNHNV and CDR2 is YYDKDF in the germline V gene (reference sequence). The CDR3 is CATSAGTSGKRGTDTQYF. CDR3 nucleotide sequence: TGTGCCACCAGCGCCGGGACTAGCGGGAAGAGAGGCACAGATACGCAGTATTTT.

This rearrangement joins TRBV7-8 to TRBJ1-5; 8 bases map to TRBD1. Trimming cost V 4 bases and J 4 bases; bases outside gene matches: 3. Germline assignment: CDR1 SGHVS and CDR2 FQNEAQ. The CDR3 is 14 amino acids. The CDR3 DNA reads as TGTGCCAGCAGCTCGGACAGGGAAAATCAGCCCCAGCATTTT. Protein sequence: CASSSDRENQPQHF.

The chain recombines TRBV9 with TRBJ2-5; possible D gene TRBD2, 5 bases. In germline, CDR1 is SGDLS, CDR2 YYNGEE. This CDR3 spans 14 amino acids. With 4 bases removed from V and 4 bases from J, the gap between germline ends came to 14 bases. CDR3 in amino acids: CASSPTGISETQYF. CDR3 bases: TGTGCCAGCAGCCCCACGGGGATTTCAGAGACCCAGTACTTC. Variable domain in full (rest from reference TRBV9 and TRBJ2-5): DSGVTQTPKHLITATGQRVTLRCSPRSGDLSVYWYQQSLDQGLQFLIQYYNGEERAKGNILERFSAQQFPDLHSELNLSSLELGDSALYFCASSPTGISETQYFGPGTRLLVL.

This chain uses TRBV10-3 with TRBJ2-7; 8 bases align to TRBD1. The CDR3 covers 14 residues. Germline CDR1 and CDR2: ENHRY and SYGVKD. V was clipped by 6 bases and J by 5 bases; unmatched bases: 9. DNA of the CDR3: TGTGCCATCAGGTCAGGGGGCGGTTTCAACGAGCAGTACTTC. Translating gives CAIRSGGGFNEQYF.

This sequence joins TRBV7-3 and TRBJ2-3, with D possibly TRBD2 on 6 matching bases. V lost 5 bases to trimming and J lost 0 bases, with 15 bases between them. Per germline, CDR1 SGHTA and CDR2 FQGTGA. The CDR3 consists of 16 residues. The CDR3 region is CASSETGTSSTDTQYF. The CDR3 DNA sequence: TGTGCCAGCAGCGAGACCGGGACTTCTAGCACAGATACGCAGTATTTT.

This clone has a handful of counts. The V call is TRBV2, the J call TRBJ2-5; D is possibly TRBD2 (6 bases). Gene TRBJ2-7 matches the end of the DNA better, so the J call may be wrong. The CDR3 has 12 amino acids. The germline CDR1 and CDR2 sequences are SNHLY and FYNNEI. In nucleotides, the CDR3 is TGTGCCAGCAGCGGGAGTGGCTACGAGCAGTACTTC. Amino acid sequence: CASSGSGYEQYF.

The chain recombines TRBV9 with TRBJ1-2, with 8 bases fitting TRBD1. The CDR3 spans 15 residues. The germline gives CDR1 SGDLS, CDR2 YYNGEE. Germline trimming cut 4 bases from V and 6 bases from J; bases unmatched to any gene: 11. The CDR3 region is CASSPSGQEINGYTF. The CDR3 nucleotides are TGTGCCAGCAGCCCGTCGGGACAGGAGATAAATGGCTACACCTTC. The complete variable domain, with remaining parts taken from reference TRBV9 and TRBJ1-2, reads DSGVTQTPKHLITATGQRVTLRCSPRSGDLSVYWYQQSLDQGLQFLIQYYNGEERAKGNILERFSAQQFPDLHSELNLSSLELGDSALYFCASSPSGQEINGYTFGSGTRLTVV.

The V call is TRBV27, the J call TRBJ2-7; tentative D call: TRBD2 (5 bases). V was trimmed by 4 bases and J by 4 bases, leaving 11 bases between them. CDR1 is MNHEY and CDR2 is SMNVEV in the germline V gene (reference sequence). The CDR3 runs to 13 residues. CDR3 loop: CASSSGPGYEQYF. The CDR3 DNA reads as TGTGCCAGCAGTTCTGGTCCGGGGTACGAGCAGTACTTC.

This chain links TRBV25-1 with TRBJ1-4; 11 bases agree with TRBD1. The V segment lost 4 bases and the J segment 8 bases; nucleotides outside the gene matches: 6. The CDR3 has 15 residues. Looked up from germline, CDR1 is MGHDK and CDR2 is SYGVNS. As DNA, the CDR3 is TGTGCCAGCAGTGTCCCGGGACAGGGGGACGAAAAACTGTTTTTT. Its translation is CASSVPGQGDEKLFF.

The chain employs TRBV18 and TRBJ2-2; 9 bases fit TRBD1. V shed 1 base and J 5 bases; nucleotides not matched to a gene: 5. Germline V lookup: CDR1 KGHSH, CDR2 LQKENI. The CDR3 spans 16 residues. The CDR3 DNA reads as TGTGCCAGCTCACCACTAAGGACAGGGGTGACCGGGGAGCTGTTTTTT. Its protein product is CASSPLRTGVTGELFF.

The genes are TRBV19 and TRBJ1-2, with 8 bases aligning to TRBD1. The CDR3 extends over 15 amino acids. V was pared by 5 bases and J by 3 bases, with 8 bases of the junction left unmatched. Germline V lookup: CDR1 LNHDA, CDR2 SQIVND (reference sequence). CDR3 region: CASSHGQGLDYGYTF. The CDR3 DNA reads as TGTGCCAGTAGTCACGGACAGGGCCTCGACTATGGCTACACCTTC.

This chain joins TRBV5-1 and TRBJ2-1; TRBD2 matches at 11 bases. Germline values: CDR1 SGHRS, CDR2 YFSETQ. This CDR3 is 17 amino acids long. Germline trimming cut 0 bases from V and 7 bases from J; bases unmatched to any gene: 9. CDR3 amino acids: CASSLGQLAGVANEQFF. The CDR3 DNA reads as TGCGCCAGCAGCTTGGGGCAACTAGCGGGAGTGGCGAATGAGCAGTTCTTC.

The chain links TRBV29-1 to TRBJ1-1; 7 positions match TRBD1. The V gene's germline CDR1 is SQVTM and CDR2 ANQGSEA. The CDR3 runs to 15 residues. The V segment lost 5 bases and the J segment 3 bases; nucleotides outside the gene matches: 12. CDR3 nucleotides: TGCAGCGTTAAACGGCGCCGGGACAGCGACACTGAAGCTTTCTTT. Its translation is CSVKRRRDSDTEAFF.

The rearrangement links TRBV19 to TRBJ1-5, with 7 bases aligning to TRBD1. The CDR3 sequence is 15 residues long. V was clipped by 5 bases and J by 0 bases; unmatched bases: 4. Germline assignment: CDR1 LNHDA and CDR2 SQIVND (reference sequence). This chain's CDR3 is CASSFWTGSNQPQHF. The CDR3 DNA follows: TGTGCCAGTAGTTTTTGGACAGGTAGCAATCAGCCCCAGCATTTT.

This rearrangement joins TRBV10-1 to TRBJ2-1; 9 bases are shared with TRBD1. Germline-derived CDR1 and CDR2 are WNHNN and SYGVQD (reference sequence). Trimming removed 1 base from V and 5 bases from J; junction bases left unmatched: 3. CDR3 length: 15 residues. The chain's CDR3 is CASSELGQGNNEQFF. Here the CDR3 DNA reads TGCGCCAGCAGTGAGTTAGGACAGGGGAACAATGAGCAGTTCTTC.

The J gene is TRBJ1-6, the V gene TRBV27, with TRBD1 matching over 9 bases. The CDR3 loop spans 15 amino acids. Looked up from germline, CDR1 is MNHEY and CDR2 is SMNVEV (reference sequence). Trimming cost V 5 bases and J 7 bases; bases outside gene matches: 6. Written as DNA, the CDR3 is TGTGCCAGCAGTGGGCCGGGACAGGGAAATTCACCCCTCCACTTT. It translates to CASSGPGQGNSPLHF.

This clone appeared a few times. V gene TRBV13 combines with J gene TRBJ1-1; D gene unclear. The germline V gene has CDR1 PRHDT and CDR2 FYEKMQ (reference sequence). V shed 6 bases and J shed 0 bases, with 5 bases lying between them. The CDR3 has 12 amino acids. The CDR3 loop is CASRSVNTEAFF. Written as DNA, the CDR3 is TGTGCCAGCAGGTCGGTGAACACTGAAGCTTTCTTT.

This clone showed up just once. The gene calls are TRBV5-4 and TRBJ1-6; 8 bases align to TRBD1. The CDR3 spans 13 residues. J gave up 6 bases and V 4 bases, and 0 bases lay outside the gene matches. The germline CDR1 and CDR2 sequences are SGHNT and YYREEE (reference sequence). The CDR3 DNA follows: TGTGCCAGCAGCGGACAGGGTAATTCACCCCTCCACTTT. This sequence encodes CASSGQGNSPLHF.

The rearrangement links TRBV18 to TRBJ1-5, with 11 bases fitting TRBD1. Germline assignment: CDR1 KGHSH and CDR2 LQKENI. This CDR3 spans 22 amino acids. V lost 2 bases, J lost 2 bases, and 20 bases stayed unmatched. CDR3 in DNA: TGTGCCAGCTCACCATCCGCCTTGGGCGGGTGGGACAGGGGGTTCGGCAATCAGCCCCAGCATTTT. It yields the protein CASSPSALGGWDRGFGNQPQHF.

The CDR3 nucleotides read TGTGCCAGCAGCTTTGGTAGTGGCTACACCTTC. Amino acids: CASSFGSGYTF. The rearrangement links TRBV7-9 to TRBJ1-2; no firm D call. Trimming pared 3 bases from V and 7 bases from J, leaving 6 bases between. The germline V gene has CDR1 SEHNR and CDR2 FQNEAQ (reference sequence). This CDR3 region has 11 residues.

The rearrangement uses TRBV18 and TRBJ1-1; tentative D call: TRBD1 (6 bases). Looked up from germline, CDR1 is KGHSH and CDR2 is LQKENI. The CDR3 is made up of 14 amino acids. V lost 4 bases and J 4 bases, leaving 13 bases between the germline ends. The chain's CDR3 is CASSRGRGVTEAFF. In DNA form, the CDR3 reads TGTGCCAGCTCACGGGGCAGGGGCGTCACTGAAGCTTTCTTT.

This chain connects TRBV2 to TRBJ1-2; 8 nucleotides line up with TRBD1. The trim removed 0 bases at V and 4 bases at J, leaving 7 bases unmatched. The CDR3 has 16 residues. Germline loops: CDR1 SNHLY, CDR2 FYNNEI. Here the CDR3 DNA reads TGTGCCAGCAGTGAAGCGGCTGGGGACAGGATCTATGGCTACACCTTC. This codes for CASSEAAGDRIYGYTF.

V is TRBV2 and J is TRBJ2-7; a weak D match, TRBD1 (5 bases). This CDR3 spans 13 amino acids. The ends were cut back, 6 bases at V and 3 bases at J, with 12 bases in the middle. From germline, CDR1 is SNHLY and CDR2 FYNNEI. The CDR3 protein is CASSYTRDYEQYF. The CDR3 coding sequence is TGTGCCAGCAGCTATACCAGGGACTACGAGCAGTACTTC.

Notes on this clone: At one end, the junction sequence differs from germline, possibly due to a read error. This sequence joins TRBV4-1 and TRBJ1-2, with 9 bases fitting TRBD1. The CDR3 extends over 15 amino acids. Germline V gives CDR1 MGHRA, CDR2 YSYEKL. CDR3: CASSQDAGTGKEFTF. The CDR3 DNA sequence: TGTGCCAGCAGCCAAGACGCCGGGACAGGGAAAGAGTTCACCTTC.

The chain carries TRBV13 and TRBJ1-2; TRBD1 matches 7 bases. J was trimmed by 6 bases and V by 3 bases; bases with no gene match: 13. This CDR3 contains 16 residues. Germline values: CDR1 PRHDT, CDR2 FYEKMQ (reference sequence). The DNA for the CDR3 is TGTGCCAGCAGCTTCCTAGGGACAGTCGAGATCCATGGCTACACCTTC. It codes for CASSFLGTVEIHGYTF.

The gene calls are TRBV5-1 and TRBJ1-2; TRBD1 aligns across 10 bases. With V trimmed by 4 bases and J by 10 bases, 13 bases remained unmatched. CDR1 is SGHRS, CDR2 YFSETQ, per germline. There are 15 residues in the CDR3. CDR3 nucleotides: TGCGCCAGCAGCCCGGACAGGGGGAGTTTCTTTGTCTACACCTTC. Its translation: CASSPDRGSFFVYTF. Drawing the rest from reference TRBV5-1 and TRBJ1-2, the complete variable domain is KAGVTQTPRYLIKTRGQQVTLSCSPISGHRSVSWYQQTPGQGLQFLFEYFSETQRNKGNFPGRFSGRQFSNSRSEMNVSTLELGDSALYLCASSPDRGSFFVYTFGSGTRLTVV.

The chain recombines TRBV28 with TRBJ1-6; the D is unclear. Trimming pared 5 bases from V and 7 bases from J, leaving 12 bases between. The CDR3 is 14 residues long. From germline, CDR1 is MDHEN and CDR2 SYDVKM. CDR3 sequence: CASSVRSVNSPLHF. The DNA for the CDR3 is TGTGCCAGCAGTGTCCGCAGCGTAAATTCACCCCTCCACTTT.

The table lists this clone with a few counts. The CDR3 sequence: CASGTESTDTQYF. CDR3 in DNA: TGTGCCAGTGGGACAGAGAGCACAGATACGCAGTATTTT. The chain uses TRBV28 and TRBJ2-3; 7 bases match TRBD1. J lost 0 bases, V lost 9 bases, and 3 bases had no gene match. Germline CDR1 and CDR2: MDHEN and SYDVKM. The CDR3 runs to 13 residues.